This passage covers 9 T cell receptor beta chains from one sample sequenced in a study of blood T cell repertoires in COVID-19. This table comes from immunoSEQ multiplex PCR, and its TCRdb copy is limited to in-frame clones, with some not included. The data hold tens of thousands of clones, with 83% observed a single time. The sample was peripheral blood. These receptors were taken from an older woman with acute or convalescent COVID-19.

The CDR3 nucleotides are TGTGCCAGCAGCAGGACTAGCGTATCCTCTGGGGCCAACGTCCTGACTTTC. Translating it yields CASSRTSVSSGANVLTF. This chain uses TRBV6-4 with TRBJ2-6; 9 bases fit TRBD2. After removal of 6 bases from V and 0 bases from J, the junction contained 6 bases not matched to a gene. The CDR3 consists of 17 residues. Germline lookup yields CDR1 MRHNA and CDR2 SNTAGT.

The chain links TRBV4-2 to TRBJ1-5, with D perhaps TRBD1 (5 bases). This CDR3 spans 15 amino acids. Between the trimmed V and J ends, which lost 0 bases and 7 bases, there was a span of 13 bases. Germline V CDR1 and CDR2: LGHNA, YNFKEQ. The CDR3 spells CASSQDNRGSQPQHF. The CDR3 DNA follows: TGTGCCAGCAGCCAAGATAATAGGGGATCCCAGCCCCAGCATTTT.

This rearrangement joins TRBV5-1 to TRBJ1-1, with D possibly being TRBD1 (5 bases). Trimming took off 4 bases at V and 12 bases at J, with 16 bases between the two ends. Germline-derived CDR1 and CDR2 are SGHRS and YFSETQ. CDR3 length: 12 amino acids. The CDR3 loop reads CASSGAAVESFF. DNA of the CDR3: TGCGCCAGCAGCGGGGCCGCGGTTGAGTCTTTCTTT.

The chain carries TRBV27 and TRBJ1-6; no clear D gene. Germline CDR1 reads MNHEY; CDR2 reads SMNVEV (reference sequence). The CDR3 is made up of 17 amino acids. V lost 0 bases and J 2 bases, leaving 11 bases between the germline ends. DNA of the CDR3: TGTGCCAGCAGTTTATCGGAGGAGTTTACCTATAATTCACCCCTCCACTTT. Its protein product is CASSLSEEFTYNSPLHF.

The V and J genes are TRBV4-1 and TRBJ2-7, with 11 bases matching TRBD2. Unmatched junction bases numbered 11, after V lost 2 bases and J lost 5 bases. CDR1 MGHRA and CDR2 YSYEKL come from the germline V gene. The CDR3 totals 17 residues. DNA of the CDR3: TGCGCCAGCAGCCAATCCGGGACTAGCGGTTGGGGAAACGAGCAGTACTTC. Protein product: CASSQSGTSGWGNEQYF.

The chain has TRBV9 and TRBJ2-3; possible D gene TRBD1, 6 bases. CDR3 length equals 16 residues. Trimming stripped 4 bases from V and 0 bases from J, with 15 bases between. Germline CDR1 reads SGDLS; CDR2 reads YYNGEE. CDR3 in DNA: TGTGCCAGCAGCCTGACCGACAGGACCAGCACAGATACGCAGTATTTT. Encoded protein: CASSLTDRTSTDTQYF.

V usage is TRBV2 and J usage is TRBJ1-5, with D possibly TRBD1 on 5 matching bases. The germline V and J ends were trimmed by 6 bases and 0 bases, with 12 bases remaining between them. The CDR3 length is 15 residues. Per germline, CDR1 SNHLY and CDR2 FYNNEI. CDR3 protein: CASRPTEDSNQPQHF. DNA of the CDR3: TGTGCCAGCAGGCCGACAGAGGATAGCAATCAGCCCCAGCATTTT.

This chain joins TRBV2 and TRBJ1-5, with D hard to call. Germline V CDR1 and CDR2: SNHLY, FYNNEI. The CDR3 runs 12 residues. Trimming took off 0 bases at V and 8 bases at J, with 5 bases between the two ends. The CDR3 DNA sequence: TGTGCCAGCAGTGAAGCAACGGAGCCCCAGCATTTT. This encodes CASSEATEPQHF.

This chain links TRBV18 with TRBJ1-1, with D tentatively TRBD1 (5 bases). Trimming left V 2 bases short and J 3 bases short, with 19 bases between. Germline V gene sequence: CDR1 KGHSH, CDR2 LQKENI. This CDR3 contains 17 residues. CDR3 in amino acids: CASSPTQGGSRYTEAFF. CDR3 DNA: TGTGCCAGCTCACCAACGCAGGGAGGGAGCAGGTACACTGAAGCTTTCTTT.